This T cell receptor beta chain was identified in a study of T cell responses to AZD1222 COVID-19 vaccine. Study-level points and caveats: Unmutated variant regions reportedly attract nearly half of all spike-specific TCRs. Samples come after the peak T cell response, not at day 14.

Worth noting for this clone: The antigen remains unidentified.

Profiled with immunoSEQ multiplex PCR; TCRdb holds only in-frame clones, not every one. Here the sample spans about 200,000 clones, more than 85% being singletons. There are 15 residues in the CDR3. Germline V gives CDR1 MDHEN, CDR2 SYDVKM. Trimming took off 2 bases at V and 0 bases at J, with 9 bases between the two ends. This clonotype was sampled from an adult who received the AZD1222 COVID-19 vaccine. The rearrangement links TRBV28 to TRBJ2-3; D gene unclear. The material sequenced was peripheral blood, taken 28 days after the second AZD1222 dose. The CDR3 sequence is CASSLGRTSTDTQYF. The DNA for the CDR3 is TGTGCCAGCAGTTTAGGTCGTACTAGCACAGATACGCAGTATTTT.